This T cell receptor (beta chain) was captured by sequencing in a study of early T cells in non-severe SARS-CoV-2 infection. In the study overall: Sequencing of unsorted whole blood was done on bulk RNA, leaving chains unpaired.

This CDR3 is built from 18 residues. Germline V lookup: CDR1 SGHAT, CDR2 FQNNGV. With V trimmed by 1 base and J by 4 bases, 11 bases remained unmatched. One entry per CDR3 protein, called by TCRdb with MiXCR from the 5' RACE reads. This sample carries 65,000 to 80,000 distinct CDR3 sequences, 10% to 15% of them seen once, and the ten largest clones take around 1.1%. This clonotype was counted only a few times. Sequencing was done on a sample of whole blood. This chain links TRBV11-2 with TRBJ2-3, with 10 bases aligning to TRBD2. This TCR came from an adult who was a healthcare worker with PCR-confirmed SARS-CoV-2 infection or an uninfected control (not recorded which). CDR3 sequence: CASSLGASGRYWADTQYF. CDR3 sequence (DNA): TGTGCCAGCAGCTTAGGGGCTAGCGGGAGATATTGGGCAGATACGCAGTATTTT. Full variable domain (missing parts from reference TRBV11-2 and TRBJ2-3): EAGVAQSPRYKIIEKRQSVAFWCNPISGHATLYWYQQILGQGPKLLIQFQNNGVVDDSQLPKDRFSAERLKGVDSTLKIQPAKLEDSAVYLCASSLGASGRYWADTQYFGPGTRLTVL.